This entry features one TCR beta chain sequence. The sample originates from a study of blood T cell repertoires in COVID-19. Whole-study context: The study drew acute and convalescent COVID-19 samples from the United States, Italy and Spain. T cells, B-cell-depleted T cells, or PBMCs provided the cDNA or gDNA that served as material.

TCRdb keeps only in-frame clones here, not all; method: immunoSEQ multiplex PCR. The data contain under 50,000 clones, less than 85% of them seen just once; the ten biggest clones take up 4.2%. Looked up from germline, CDR1 is SGHDT and CDR2 is YYEEEE. The CDR3 has 15 amino acids. Trimming left V 1 base short and J 0 bases short, with 9 bases between. The receptor was isolated from a woman aged 70-85 years with acute or convalescent COVID-19. The chain couples TRBV5-6 to TRBJ2-3, with a weak D call TRBD1 (5 bases). The sequencing sample was made of peripheral blood. DNA for the CDR3: TGTGCCAGCAGCTTGACAGGCACTAGCACAGATACGCAGTATTTT. Translation: CASSLTGTSTDTQYF.